The entry below gives a single T cell receptor (beta chain) sequence along with its context. The target antigen is unknown. The data are from a study of cytomegalovirus exposure and HLA in healthy donors. Study results and caveats: After further analysis at a later stage, 17,000 or so TCR beta sequences were associated with HLA alleles at 0.05 false discovery rate. Overall, approximately 150 TCR beta chains were annotated as cytomegalovirus-associated. A later analysis reportedly found fewer N-insertions in an Asian-associated ancestry cluster than the roughly 670-donor mean.

The PCR contained 60 Vbeta and 13 Jbeta primers. Profiled with immunoSEQ multiplex PCR; TCRdb holds only in-frame clones, not every one. The sample yields roughly 100,000 clones, approximately 77% seen once. The CDR3 runs 12 residues. Trimming shortened V by 6 bases and J by 4 bases, and 10 bases separated the two germline ends. Germline CDR1 is MNHEY and CDR2 is SMNVEV (reference sequence). As for the donors, each was a healthy bone marrow donor. This chain uses TRBV27 with TRBJ2-7, with D perhaps matching TRBD1 (5 bases). Sequencing used PBMCs. This receptor was obtained from a male donor in good health and CMV-seropositive. CDR3 bases: TGTGCCAGCAGGCGGCAGGGATACGAGCAGTACTTC. Translating gives CASRRQGYEQYF.